This T cell receptor (beta chain) was recovered during a study of regulatory T cells in long-lasting Graves disease. Specified time point: newly diagnosed GD, antithyroid drugs for less than 3 months. Extracted PBMC RNA gave rise to the TCR library. CDR3-region Arm-PCR and iRepertoire HTBI primers produced the TCR beta libraries. TCRdb reprocessed the multiplex PCR reads with MiXCR, giving one entry per CDR3 protein. The sample lists over 400,000 distinct CDR3 sequences, 12% to 15% seen once, with around a sixth in the top ten. At least ten counts were recorded for this clonotype. This sample was also put to use in a study of T cells in Graves' hyperthyroidism and ophthalmopathy. From that study: Most expanded thyroid clonotypes above 0.001 also appeared in blood.

Sample: peripheral blood mononuclear cells (PBMCs), taken at new diagnosis, from a patient treated with antithyroid drugs. The TCR was taken from a woman aged 50 to 60 with Graves disease.

This CDR3 is CAAGRAQSTNTGELFF. DNA of the CDR3: TGTGCCGCCGGGAGGGCCCAATCGACGAACACCGGGGAGCTGTTTTTT. The chain carries TRBV10-3 and TRBJ2-2; 8 bases are shared with TRBD2. The V segment lost 11 bases and the J segment 0 bases; nucleotides outside the gene matches: 11. The CDR3 length is 16 residues. The germline V gene has CDR1 ENHRY and CDR2 SYGVKD.